This paragraph covers one T cell receptor beta chain sequence. The sample is drawn from a study of PD-1 blockade in mismatch repair-deficient tumors. Assay used: immunoSEQ multiplex PCR; TCRdb lists only in-frame clones, some missing. The sample shows fewer than 20,000 clones, approximately 83% of them seen only once. J was trimmed by 0 bases and V by 4 bases; bases with no gene match: 10. Germline CDR1 and CDR2: SGHDT and YYEEEE. The CDR3 spans 17 residues. TCR sequencing covered a few patients who responded to pembrolizumab. The sequencing used PBMCs, collected 4 weeks after starting pembrolizumab. The sequence came from an adult with mismatch repair-deficient cancer. The chain has TRBV5-6 and TRBJ1-3; TRBD1 aligns across 7 bases. CDR3 coding DNA: TGTGCCAGCAGCGGGAACACAGGGGTGCTCTCTGGAAACACCATATATTTT. Protein: CASSGNTGVLSGNTIYF.